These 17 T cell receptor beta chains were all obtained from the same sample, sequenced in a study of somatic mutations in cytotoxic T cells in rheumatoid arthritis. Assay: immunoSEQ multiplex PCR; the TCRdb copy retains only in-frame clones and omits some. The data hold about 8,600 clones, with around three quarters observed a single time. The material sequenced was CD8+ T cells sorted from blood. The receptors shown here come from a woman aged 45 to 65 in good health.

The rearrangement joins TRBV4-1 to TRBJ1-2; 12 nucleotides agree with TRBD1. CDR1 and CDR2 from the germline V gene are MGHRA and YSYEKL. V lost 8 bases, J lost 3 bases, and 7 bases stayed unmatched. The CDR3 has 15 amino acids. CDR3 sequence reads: CASGDRGPSDYGYTF. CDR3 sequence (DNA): TGCGCCAGCGGGGACAGGGGGCCCTCTGACTATGGCTACACCTTC.

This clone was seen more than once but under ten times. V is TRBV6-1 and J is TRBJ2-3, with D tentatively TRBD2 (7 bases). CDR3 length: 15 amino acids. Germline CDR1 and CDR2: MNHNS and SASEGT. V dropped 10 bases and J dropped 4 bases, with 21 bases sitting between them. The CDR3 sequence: CATLTGGYAADTQYF. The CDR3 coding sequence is TGTGCCACCCTAACGGGGGGCTACGCGGCAGATACGCAGTATTTT.

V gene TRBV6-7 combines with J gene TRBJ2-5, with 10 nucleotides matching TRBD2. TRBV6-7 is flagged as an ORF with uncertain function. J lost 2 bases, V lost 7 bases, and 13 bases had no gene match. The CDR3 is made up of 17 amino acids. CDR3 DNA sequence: TGTGCCAGCATCGGTCTCCAAGGACTAGCGGTACAAGAGACCCAGTACTTC. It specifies CASIGLQGLAVQETQYF.

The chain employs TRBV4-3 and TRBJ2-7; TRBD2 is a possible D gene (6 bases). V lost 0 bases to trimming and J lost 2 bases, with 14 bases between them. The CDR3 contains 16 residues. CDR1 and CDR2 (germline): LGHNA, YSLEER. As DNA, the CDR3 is TGCGCCAGCAGCCAAGATCAACGACTAGGGCCCTACGAGCAGTACTTC. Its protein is CASSQDQRLGPYEQYF.

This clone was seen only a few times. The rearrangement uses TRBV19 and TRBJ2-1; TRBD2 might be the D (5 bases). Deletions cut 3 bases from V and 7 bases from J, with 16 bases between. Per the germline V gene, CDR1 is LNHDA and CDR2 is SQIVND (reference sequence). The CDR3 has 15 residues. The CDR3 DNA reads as TGTGCCAGTAGTATTGGTGATTTGGAGGCGAATGAGCAGTTCTTC. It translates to CASSIGDLEANEQFF.

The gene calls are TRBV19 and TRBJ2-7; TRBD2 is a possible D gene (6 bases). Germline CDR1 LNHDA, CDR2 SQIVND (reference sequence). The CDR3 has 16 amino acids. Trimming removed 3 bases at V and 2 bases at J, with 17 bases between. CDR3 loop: CASSISLQAGPYEQYF. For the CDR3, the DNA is TGTGCCAGTAGTATTAGCCTACAGGCGGGACCCTACGAGCAGTACTTC.

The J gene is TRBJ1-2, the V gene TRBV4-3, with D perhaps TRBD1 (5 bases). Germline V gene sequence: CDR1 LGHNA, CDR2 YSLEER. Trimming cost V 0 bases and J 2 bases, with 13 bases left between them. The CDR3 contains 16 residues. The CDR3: CASSQDRGGINYGYTF. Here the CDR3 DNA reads TGCGCCAGCAGCCAAGACCGGGGGGGAATAAACTATGGCTACACCTTC.

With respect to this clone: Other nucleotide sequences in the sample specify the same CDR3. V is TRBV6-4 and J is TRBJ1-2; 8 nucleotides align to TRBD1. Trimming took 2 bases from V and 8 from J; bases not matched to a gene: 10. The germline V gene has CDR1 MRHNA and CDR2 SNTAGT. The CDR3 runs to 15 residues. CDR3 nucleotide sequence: TGTGCCAGCAGTGACCACCCGGACAGGGCTTTAGGCTACACCTTC. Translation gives CASSDHPDRALGYTF.

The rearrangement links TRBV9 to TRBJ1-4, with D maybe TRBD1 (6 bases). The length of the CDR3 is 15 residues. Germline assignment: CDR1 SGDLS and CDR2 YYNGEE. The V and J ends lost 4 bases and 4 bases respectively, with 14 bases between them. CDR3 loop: CASSHSGTINEKLFF. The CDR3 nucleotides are TGTGCCAGCAGCCATTCCGGGACAATTAATGAAAAACTGTTTTTT. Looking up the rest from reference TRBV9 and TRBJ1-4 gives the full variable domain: DSGVTQTPKHLITATGQRVTLRCSPRSGDLSVYWYQQSLDQGLQFLIQYYNGEERAKGNILERFSAQQFPDLHSELNLSSLELGDSALYFCASSHSGTINEKLFFGSGTQLSVL.

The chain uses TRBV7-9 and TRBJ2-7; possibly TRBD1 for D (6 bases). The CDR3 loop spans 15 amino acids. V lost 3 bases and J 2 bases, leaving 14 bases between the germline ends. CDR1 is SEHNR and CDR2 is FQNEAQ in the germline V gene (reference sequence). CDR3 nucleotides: TGTGCCAGCAGCTTCCAGGGGCTCCAAACCTACGAGCAGTACTTC. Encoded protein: CASSFQGLQTYEQYF.

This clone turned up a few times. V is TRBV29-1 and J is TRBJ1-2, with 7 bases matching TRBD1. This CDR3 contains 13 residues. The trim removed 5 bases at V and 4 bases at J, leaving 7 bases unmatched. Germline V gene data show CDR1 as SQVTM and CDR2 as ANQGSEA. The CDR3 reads CSVTTGVGYGYTF. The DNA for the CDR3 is TGCAGCGTTACTACAGGGGTGGGCTATGGCTACACCTTC. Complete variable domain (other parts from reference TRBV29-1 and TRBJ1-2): SAVISQKPSRDICQRGTSLTIQCQVDSQVTMMFWYRQQPGQSLTLIATANQGSEATYESGFVIDKFPISRPNLTFSTLTVSNMSPEDSSIYLCSVTTGVGYGYTFGSGTRLTVV.

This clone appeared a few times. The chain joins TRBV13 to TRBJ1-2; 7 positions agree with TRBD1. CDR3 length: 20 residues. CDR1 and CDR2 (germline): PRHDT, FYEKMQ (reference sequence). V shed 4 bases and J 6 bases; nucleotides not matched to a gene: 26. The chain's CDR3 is CASSSGQVVEVPADLDGYTF. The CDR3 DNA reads TGTGCCAGCAGCTCCGGACAGGTTGTGGAGGTCCCGGCGGATCTTGATGGCTACACCTTC.

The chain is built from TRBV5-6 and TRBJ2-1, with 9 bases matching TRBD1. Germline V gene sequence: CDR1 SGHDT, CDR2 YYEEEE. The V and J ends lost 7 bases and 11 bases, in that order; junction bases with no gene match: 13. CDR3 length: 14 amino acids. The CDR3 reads CASSRGQGLVKQFF. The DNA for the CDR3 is TGTGCCAGCTCCCGGGGACAGGGACTGGTCAAGCAGTTCTTC. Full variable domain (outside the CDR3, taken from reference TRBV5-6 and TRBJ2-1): DAGVTQSPTHLIKTRGQQVTLRCSPKSGHDTVSWYQQALGQGPQFIFQYYEEEERQRGNFPDRFSGHQFPNYSSELNVNALLLGDSALYLCASSRGQGLVKQFFGPGTRLTVL.

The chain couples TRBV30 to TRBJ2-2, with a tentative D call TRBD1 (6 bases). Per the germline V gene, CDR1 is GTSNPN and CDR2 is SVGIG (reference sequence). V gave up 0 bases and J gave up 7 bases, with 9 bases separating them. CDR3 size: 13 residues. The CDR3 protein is CAWSVDRLGELFF. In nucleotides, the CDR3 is TGTGCCTGGAGTGTAGACAGGCTCGGGGAGCTGTTTTTT.

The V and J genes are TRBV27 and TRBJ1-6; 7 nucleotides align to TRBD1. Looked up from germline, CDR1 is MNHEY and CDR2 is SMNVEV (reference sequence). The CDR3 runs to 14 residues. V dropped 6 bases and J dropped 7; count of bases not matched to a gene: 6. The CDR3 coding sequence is TGTGCCAGCAGAACCGGGACAGTGAATTCACCCCTCCACTTT. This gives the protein CASRTGTVNSPLHF.

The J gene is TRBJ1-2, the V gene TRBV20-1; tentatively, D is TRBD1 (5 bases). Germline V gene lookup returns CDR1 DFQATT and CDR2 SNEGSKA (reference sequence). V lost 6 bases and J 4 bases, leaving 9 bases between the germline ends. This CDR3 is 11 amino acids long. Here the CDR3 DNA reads TGCAGTGCGGGCGACAGCTATGGCTACACCTTC. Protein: CSAGDSYGYTF.

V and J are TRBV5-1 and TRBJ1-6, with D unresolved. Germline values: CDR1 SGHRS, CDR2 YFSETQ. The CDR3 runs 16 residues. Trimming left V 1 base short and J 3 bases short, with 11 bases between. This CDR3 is CASSLIGDYYNSPLHF. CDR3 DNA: TGCGCCAGCAGCTTGATCGGGGATTACTATAATTCACCCCTCCACTTT.